This T cell receptor beta chain was documented in a study of blood T cells in healthy people across ages. Using a J-beta primer mix together with a sample-barcoded 5' primer, a second PCR was run for 7 to 11 cycles. One entry per CDR3 protein, called by TCRdb with MiXCR from the 5' RACE reads. The sample holds about 590,000 distinct CDR3 sequences, less than 35% seen once. Trimming stripped 4 bases from V and 5 bases from J, with 24 bases between. CDR1 is SGDLS, CDR2 YYNGEE, per germline. This CDR3 is 17 amino acids long. This TCR was sampled from a woman at least 80 years old in good health. The J gene is TRBJ1-1, the V gene TRBV9; no clear D gene. Sequences were obtained from blood. The CDR3, as DNA: TGTGCCAGCAGCCCCCACCAAGGTCCTCCCGTGGGGACTGAAGCTTTCTTT. Amino acids: CASSPHQGPPVGTEAFF.